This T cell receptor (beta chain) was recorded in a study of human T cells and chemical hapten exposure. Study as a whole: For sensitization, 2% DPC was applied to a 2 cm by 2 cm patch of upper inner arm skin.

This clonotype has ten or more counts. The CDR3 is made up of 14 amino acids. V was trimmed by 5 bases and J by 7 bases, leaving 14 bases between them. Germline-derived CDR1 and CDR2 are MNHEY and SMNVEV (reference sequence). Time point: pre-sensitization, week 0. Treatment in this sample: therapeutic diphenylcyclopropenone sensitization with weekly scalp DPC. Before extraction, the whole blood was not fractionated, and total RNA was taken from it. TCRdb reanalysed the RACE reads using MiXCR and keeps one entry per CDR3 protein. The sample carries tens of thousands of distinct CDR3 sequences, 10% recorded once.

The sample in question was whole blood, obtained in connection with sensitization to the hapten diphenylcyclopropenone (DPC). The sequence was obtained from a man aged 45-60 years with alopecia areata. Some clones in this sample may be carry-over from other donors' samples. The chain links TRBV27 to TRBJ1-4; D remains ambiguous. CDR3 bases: TGTGCCAGCAGTCTCCAGTATAAGGGTGAAAAACTGTTTTTT. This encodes CASSLQYKGEKLFF.